Each of the 22 T cell receptor beta chains below was sequenced from the same sample in a study of blood T cells in healthy people across ages. The second PCR ran about 6 to 12 cycles with a sample-barcoded 5' primer and J-beta primers. In TCRdb, the 5' RACE reads were re-called with MiXCR into one record per CDR3 protein. The sample shows about 1,400,000 distinct CDR3 sequences, approximately 40% of them seen only once. The sequencing sample was made of blood. Every receptor here comes from a woman aged 18-29 years in good health.

CDR3 residues: CATGYGLARDEQFF. In DNA, the CDR3 is TGTGCCACCGGATACGGACTAGCCCGCGATGAGCAGTTCTTC. The chain is built from TRBV15 and TRBJ2-1; 8 positions match TRBD2. This CDR3 has 14 amino acids. Germline V lookup: CDR1 LNHNV, CDR2 YYDKDF (reference sequence). V lost 8 bases, J lost 8 bases, and 11 bases stayed unmatched.

The J gene is TRBJ1-6, the V gene TRBV27; tentative D call: TRBD1 (6 bases). Germline V CDR1 and CDR2: MNHEY, SMNVEV (reference sequence). The CDR3 is made up of 12 amino acids. V gave up 9 bases and J gave up 14 bases, with 17 bases separating them. The CDR3 DNA follows: TGTGCCAGTATTTCAGGGGTCGGGGCCCTCCACTTT. Translated: CASISGVGALHF.

This clonotype has a count of ten or more. The chain couples TRBV11-2 to TRBJ1-5, with TRBD1 as a possible D gene (5 bases). Germline loops: CDR1 SGHAT, CDR2 FQNNGV. V gave up 8 bases and J gave up 5 bases, with 13 bases separating them. The CDR3 covers 13 residues. For the CDR3, the DNA is TGTGCCAGCGCCACCGGGGGATATCAGCCCCAGCATTTT. Protein product: CASATGGYQPQHF.

This sequence joins TRBV7-9 and TRBJ1-1; TRBD1 is a possible D gene (5 bases). The CDR3 runs to 14 residues. Germline V gives CDR1 SEHNR, CDR2 FQNEAQ (reference sequence). Trimming stripped 2 bases from V and 7 bases from J, with 14 bases between. The CDR3 DNA is TGTGCCAGCAGCTTAATGGAGGGGCGGGGTGAAGCTTTCTTT. Residues: CASSLMEGRGEAFF.

V usage is TRBV28 and J usage is TRBJ2-1; 8 bases align to TRBD2. Per germline, CDR1 MDHEN and CDR2 SYDVKM. The ends lost 4 bases at V and 1 base at J; junction bases unmatched: 15. The CDR3 contains 19 residues. The DNA for the CDR3 is TGTGCCAGCAGTTGGGATCCCAGCGGGGGCGGGGGTTCCTACAATGAGCAGTTCTTC. It translates to CASSWDPSGGGGSYNEQFF. The full variable domain, its missing parts supplied by reference TRBV28 and TRBJ2-1, is DVKVTQSSRYLVKRTGEKVFLECVQDMDHENMFWYRQDPGLGLRLIYFSYDVKMKEKGDIPEGYSVSREKKERFSLILESASTNQTSMYLCASSWDPSGGGGSYNEQFFGPGTRLTVL.

The chain has TRBV20-1 and TRBJ1-2; 9 bases agree with TRBD1. V trimming: 0 bases; J trimming: 8 bases; junction bases outside the gene matches: 7. Germline V gives CDR1 DFQATT, CDR2 SNEGSKA (reference sequence). The CDR3 contains 14 residues. The CDR3 reads CSARDGGQGRGYTF. The CDR3 nucleotides read TGCAGTGCTAGAGATGGGGGACAGGGTCGAGGCTACACCTTC.

The genes are TRBV20-1 and TRBJ2-1, with D possibly matching TRBD2 (7 bases). V was trimmed by 3 bases and J by 4 bases, leaving 16 bases between them. This CDR3 is 15 amino acids long. Germline CDR1 reads DFQATT; CDR2 reads SNEGSKA (reference sequence). The CDR3 coding sequence is TGCAGTGCTAGGCCGGGGGGCTCTAATTACAATGAGCAGTTCTTC. It codes for CSARPGGSNYNEQFF.

The V and J genes are TRBV28 and TRBJ1-1; D is uncertain. Germline V gives CDR1 MDHEN, CDR2 SYDVKM. This CDR3 comprises 13 residues. The V gene lost 5 bases and the J gene lost 5 bases, with 12 bases spanning the gap. CDR3: CASSGPGRTEAFF. DNA of the CDR3: TGTGCCAGCAGTGGCCCGGGTAGGACTGAAGCTTTCTTT.

This clonotype was counted many times. The chain employs TRBV11-2 and TRBJ1-2, with 11 bases aligning to TRBD1. CDR3 size: 14 residues. Germline V gene lookup returns CDR1 SGHAT and CDR2 FQNNGV. Trimming took 3 bases from V and 5 from J; bases not matched to a gene: 2. The CDR3 nucleotides are TGTGCCAGCAGCTTGGGACAGGGGGTATATGGCTACACCTTC. It encodes CASSLGQGVYGYTF.

Of note for this clonotype: Sequence at one end of the junction differs from germline and may be a read error. The chain uses TRBV10-3 and TRBJ2-7; D gene unclear. TRBJ2-5 matches the DNA end more closely, so the J call is doubtful. This CDR3 is 11 amino acids long. From germline, CDR1 is ENHRY and CDR2 SYGVKD. The CDR3 DNA is TGTGCCGTCAGCGAGGATGCGACCCAGTACTTC. This sequence encodes CAVSEDATQYF.

The chain carries TRBV20-1 and TRBJ1-6, with D perhaps matching TRBD1 (6 bases). The CDR3 is 14 amino acids. Germline V CDR1 and CDR2: DFQATT, SNEGSKA (reference sequence). Deletions cut 3 bases from V and 8 bases from J, with 14 bases between. This CDR3 is CSARTLGGYSPLHF. The CDR3 nucleotides are TGCAGTGCTAGGACTCTAGGGGGGTATTCACCCCTCCACTTT.

The chain uses TRBV29-1 and TRBJ1-3; 7 bases agree with TRBD1. This CDR3 has 18 residues. Germline CDR1 reads SQVTM; CDR2 reads ANQGSEA. V was clipped by 1 base and J by 4 bases; unmatched bases: 16. CDR3 loop: CSVEVLVRGTPLGNTIYF. CDR3 coding DNA: TGCAGCGTTGAAGTTTTAGTCAGGGGGACTCCACTGGGAAACACCATATATTTT.

The chain recombines TRBV18 with TRBJ2-3; the D gene is possibly TRBD1 (6 bases). The V and J ends lost 0 bases and 8 bases respectively, with 9 bases between them. This CDR3 spans 13 amino acids. Germline values: CDR1 KGHSH, CDR2 LQKENI. The CDR3 region has the DNA TGTGCCAGCTCACCACCACAGGGCCGTACGCAGTATTTT. Encoded protein: CASSPPQGRTQYF.

Worth noting for this clonotype: The germline gene is not matched at one end of the junction; a read error may be the cause. The genes are TRBV29-1 and TRBJ2-3, with 7 nucleotides matching TRBD2. CDR1 and CDR2 from the germline V gene are SQVTM and ANQGSEA. The CDR3 extends over 13 amino acids. This CDR3 is CSVDGEGIDTRYF. CDR3 nucleotide sequence: TGCAGCGTTGATGGGGAGGGCATAGATACGCGGTATTTT.

This clonotype was found a few times. The chain combines TRBV20-1 with TRBJ2-4, with D possibly TRBD1 on 6 matching bases. The ends were cut back, 5 bases at V and 0 bases at J, with 14 bases in the middle. This CDR3 is built from 15 residues. Germline CDR1 is DFQATT and CDR2 is SNEGSKA (reference sequence). The CDR3 region has the DNA TGCAGTGCTCCTCCGGGACACATAGCCAAAAACATTCAGTACTTC. The encoded protein is CSAPPGHIAKNIQYF.

The chain couples TRBV4-2 to TRBJ2-3; 7 nucleotides align to TRBD2. In germline, CDR1 is LGHNA, CDR2 YNFKEQ. The CDR3 totals 17 residues. J gave up 2 bases and V 1 base, and 9 bases lay outside the gene matches. The CDR3 protein is CASSQGSLAENTDTQYF. The CDR3 DNA reads TGTGCCAGCAGCCAAGGGAGTCTAGCGGAAAACACAGATACGCAGTATTTT.

This clonotype was counted only a few times. The chain recombines TRBV6-5 with TRBJ2-1; D is perhaps TRBD1 (6 bases). Germline loops: CDR1 MNHEY, CDR2 SVGAGI. Trimming removed 2 bases from V and 5 bases from J, with 10 bases in between. This CDR3 has 14 amino acids. The CDR3 nucleotides read TGTGCCAGCAGTTACGGGACAAAAAACAATGAGCAGTTCTTC. Translated, it gives CASSYGTKNNEQFF.

This clonotype appeared a single time. The genes are TRBV7-9 and TRBJ1-4; D remains ambiguous. The CDR3 spans 15 residues. In germline, CDR1 is SEHNR, CDR2 FQNEAQ (reference sequence). V lost 2 bases to trimming and J lost 3 bases, with 10 bases between them. The CDR3 sequence is CASSLTTLSNEKLFF. The DNA for the CDR3 is TGTGCCAGCAGCTTAACGACCTTGTCTAATGAAAAACTGTTTTTT.

The chain links TRBV20-1 to TRBJ2-3; a weak D match, TRBD2 (5 bases). Trimming removed 0 bases at V and 0 bases at J, with 22 bases between. The germline V gene has CDR1 DFQATT and CDR2 SNEGSKA (reference sequence). The length of the CDR3 is 19 residues. Here the CDR3 DNA reads TGCAGTGCTAGAGATCCCGGCTTTGGCGGCAGGACTAGCACAGATACGCAGTATTTT. It is translated as CSARDPGFGGRTSTDTQYF.

The chain couples TRBV4-1 to TRBJ2-1; TRBD1 matches 9 bases. The DNA end is a closer match to TRBJ2-7, so the J assignment may be wrong. Germline V lookup: CDR1 MGHRA, CDR2 YSYEKL. The CDR3 spans 15 residues. The CDR3 loop reads CASSQPGTGYNEQYF. The CDR3 DNA reads as TGCGCCAGCAGCCAACCCGGGACAGGGTACAATGAGCAGTACTTC.

The sample holds a few counts of this clonotype. V is TRBV20-1 and J is TRBJ2-5, with D uncertain. Trimming removed 4 bases at V and 4 bases at J, with 16 bases between. CDR1 and CDR2 from the germline V gene are DFQATT and SNEGSKA (reference sequence). CDR3 length: 14 amino acids. The CDR3 coding sequence is TGCAGTGCTAACGTAGTAGGATTCGGAGAGACCCAGTACTTC. Protein: CSANVVGFGETQYF.

This clonotype was seen more than once but under ten times. The CDR3 sequence is CASSRQGQGLMMGTEAFF. The DNA of the CDR3 is TGTGCCAGCAGCCGGCAAGGACAGGGCCTCATGATGGGCACTGAAGCTTTCTTT. The V call is TRBV11-2, the J call TRBJ1-1, with 8 bases matching TRBD1. The CDR3 runs 18 residues. Germline V gene lookup returns CDR1 SGHAT and CDR2 FQNNGV. The ends lost 5 bases at V and 4 bases at J; junction bases unmatched: 18. Combining the CDR3 with reference TRBV11-2 and TRBJ1-1 gives the whole variable domain EAGVAQSPRYKIIEKRQSVAFWCNPISGHATLYWYQQILGQGPKLLIQFQNNGVVDDSQLPKDRFSAERLKGVDSTLKIQPAKLEDSAVYLCASSRQGQGLMMGTEAFFGQGTRLTVV.